The entry that follows covers one T cell receptor (beta chain) sequence. The antigen is not known. The germline V and J ends were trimmed by 0 bases and 10 bases, with 14 bases remaining between them. This CDR3 contains 15 residues. Germline V gene data show CDR1 as SGHDT and CDR2 as YYEEEE. The data originate from a study of T cell responses to AZD1222 COVID-19 vaccine. Study information: Doses given second, at about 4 or about 12 weeks, were pooled. General study findings and limits: The donor cohort was predominantly white British with a female majority, and clonal diversity may have been underestimated. Of the AZD1222 recipients, only six were seropositive at baseline.

The data were produced by immunoSEQ multiplex PCR, yet TCRdb's version contains in-frame clones alone and is incomplete. Of about 170,000 clones listed, 90% are singletons. This chain uses TRBV5-6 with TRBJ1-6, with a possible D match to TRBD1 (5 bases). This clonotype originated in an adult in good health. The material was peripheral blood, obtained on day 0 of AZD1222 vaccination. CDR3 bases: TGTGCCAGCAGCTTGGTGGCAGGGCGGTCCTCACCCCTCCACTTT. It specifies CASSLVAGRSSPLHF.